Below are 25 T cell receptor beta chains sequenced from a single sample in a study of graft-versus-host responses after intestinal transplantation. No cognate antigen is known for these TCRs. Measured with immunoSEQ multiplex PCR; TCRdb has only the in-frame clones, and not every one. The repertoire includes over 100,000 clones, 85% to 95% of them detected once, and more than 2.5% sits in the top ten. Specimen: unstimulated CD8+ T cells sorted from spleen or lymph node cells, collected before intestinal transplant. The receptors derive from a human donor who received an intestinal transplant.

The chain carries TRBV4-1 and TRBJ2-1; D is unresolved. Germline CDR1 reads MGHRA; CDR2 reads YSYEKL. This CDR3 is 13 amino acids long. Trimming left V 4 bases short and J 15 bases short, with 19 bases between. CDR3: CASSPGLERRPFF. The CDR3 DNA reads TGCGCCAGCAGCCCCGGGTTAGAGCGCCGTCCGTTCTTC.

This chain links TRBV15 with TRBJ2-1; D is perhaps TRBD1 (6 bases). The CDR3 contains 14 residues. CDR1 LNHNV and CDR2 YYDKDF come from the germline V gene (reference sequence). The germline V and J ends were trimmed by 3 bases and 7 bases, with 13 bases remaining between them. CDR3 DNA sequence: TGTGCCACCAGCAGTGAATACAGGGAAAATGAGCAGTTCTTC. The encoded protein is CATSSEYRENEQFF. The variable domain in full, with the rest retrieved from reference TRBV15 and TRBJ2-1, is DAMVIQNPRYQVTQFGKPVTLSCSQTLNHNVMYWYQQKSSQAPKLLFHYYDKDFNNEADTPDNFQSRRPNTSFCFLDIRSPGLGDTAMYLCATSSEYRENEQFFGPGTRLTVL.

In the case of this clone: At the DNA level, this CDR3 is encoded by other sequences in the same sample as well. The chain joins TRBV27 to TRBJ1-5; tentative D call: TRBD1 (6 bases). Trimming stripped 3 bases from V and 7 bases from J, with 10 bases between. The CDR3 sequence is 13 residues long. CDR1 MNHEY and CDR2 SMNVEV come from the germline V gene (reference sequence). CDR3 amino acids: CASSFRGGQPQHF. CDR3 coding DNA: TGTGCCAGCAGTTTCAGGGGAGGGCAGCCCCAGCATTTT.

In the case of this clone: At one boundary the junction diverges from the germline segment, which might be a read error. This sequence joins TRBV6-5 and TRBJ2-7, with D maybe TRBD1 (6 bases). The CDR3 loop spans 15 amino acids. Germline-derived CDR1 and CDR2 are MNHEY and SVGAGI. The CDR3 protein is CASRYSGALSYEQYF. CDR3 nucleotide sequence: TGTGCCAGCAGGTACTCAGGGGCCCTCTCCTACGAGCAGTACTTC.

This clone occurred once. The chain combines TRBV28 with TRBJ1-4; D might be TRBD1 (5 bases). The CDR3 runs 14 residues. Germline lookup yields CDR1 MDHEN and CDR2 SYDVKM. Between the trimmed V and J ends, which lost 3 bases and 5 bases, there was a span of 10 bases. CDR3 loop: CASSLGGSNEKLFF. The CDR3 region has the DNA TGTGCCAGCAGTTTGGGGGGGAGCAATGAAAAACTGTTTTTT.

The chain is built from TRBV7-9 and TRBJ2-1; D may match TRBD1 or TRBD2 (5 bases each). The V end lost 4 bases, the J end lost 12 bases, and 13 bases lay between the germline ends. This CDR3 spans 12 amino acids. The germline V gene encodes CDR1 SEHNR and CDR2 FQNEAQ (reference sequence). The DNA for the CDR3 is TGTGCCAGCAGCTCCAGGACCGGGGCGCAGTTCTTC. As protein: CASSSRTGAQFF.

The chain recombines TRBV13 with TRBJ2-7, with TRBD2 matching 8 bases. V trimming: 2 bases; J trimming: 0 bases; junction bases outside the gene matches: 3. Looked up from germline, CDR1 is PRHDT and CDR2 is FYEKMQ (reference sequence). The CDR3 loop spans 15 amino acids. The CDR3 DNA follows: TGTGCCAGCAGCTTAATCAGCGGGGGCTCCTACGAGCAGTACTTC. The encoded protein is CASSLISGGSYEQYF.

The chain links TRBV7-2 to TRBJ2-7; D not certain. CDR3 length: 15 amino acids. The ends were cut back, 2 bases at V and 0 bases at J, with 11 bases in the middle. Germline-derived CDR1 and CDR2 are SGHTA and FQGNSA. The CDR3 here is CASSLSPLTSYEQYF. CDR3 nucleotides: TGTGCCAGCAGCTTATCTCCTCTGACCTCCTACGAGCAGTACTTC.

V and J are TRBV9 and TRBJ2-7; 11 positions match TRBD2. Germline V gene data show CDR1 as SGDLS and CDR2 as YYNGEE. V gave up 0 bases and J gave up 5 bases; unmatched junction bases: 4. The length of the CDR3 is 15 residues. The CDR3 loop reads CASSVDSGRANEQYF. CDR3 coding DNA: TGTGCCAGCAGCGTAGATAGCGGGAGGGCAAACGAGCAGTACTTC.

The chain couples TRBV4-1 to TRBJ2-7; unclear D gene. CDR3 length: 15 residues. Germline CDR1 reads MGHRA; CDR2 reads YSYEKL. V was shortened by 0 bases and J by 3 bases, with 12 bases between the two germline ends. CDR3 region: CASSQDRVPGYEQYF. CDR3 in DNA: TGCGCCAGCAGCCAAGATCGGGTCCCTGGCTACGAGCAGTACTTC.

This rearrangement joins TRBV5-4 to TRBJ1-3; D is unclear. Deletions cut 3 bases from V and 0 bases from J, with 4 bases between. Germline CDR1 and CDR2: SGHNT and YYREEE (reference sequence). The CDR3 runs 13 residues. The CDR3: CASSSPSGNTIYF. The CDR3 DNA follows: TGTGCCAGCAGCTCCCCCTCTGGAAACACCATATATTTT.

The V and J genes are TRBV20-1 and TRBJ2-7; no reliable D call. The V end lost 3 bases, the J end lost 3 bases, and 6 bases lay between the germline ends. Germline V gene data show CDR1 as DFQATT and CDR2 as SNEGSKA (reference sequence). This CDR3 has 11 residues. CDR3 amino acids: CSARAIYEQYF. The CDR3 DNA is TGCAGTGCTAGGGCAATCTACGAGCAGTACTTC.

This clone was picked up one time. The chain links TRBV5-8 to TRBJ2-5; TRBD1 agrees at 8 bases. The J call is doubtful: the DNA matches TRBJ2-7 better. The germline CDR1 and CDR2 sequences are SGHTS and YDEGEE. CDR3 length: 15 residues. For the CDR3, the DNA is TGTGCCAGCACTCAAACAGGGGGAGGATGGTACGAGCAGTACTTC. Translated: CASTQTGGGWYEQYF.

The genes are TRBV10-3 and TRBJ2-1; D gene unclear. The germline gives CDR1 ENHRY, CDR2 SYGVKD. The germline V and J ends were trimmed by 8 bases and 8 bases, with 10 bases remaining between them. The CDR3 is made up of 11 amino acids. This chain's CDR3 is CAIGVLDEQFF. In DNA form, the CDR3 reads TGTGCCATCGGGGTTCTCGATGAGCAGTTCTTC.

This chain joins TRBV6-5 and TRBJ2-7; D gene ambiguous. The ends were cut back, 3 bases at V and 0 bases at J, with 15 bases in the middle. The CDR3 is made up of 16 amino acids. From germline, CDR1 is MNHEY and CDR2 SVGAGI. The CDR3 bases are TGTGCCAGCAGTTATCGACCCTTAACTTACTCCTACGAGCAGTACTTC. It is translated as CASSYRPLTYSYEQYF.

V and J are TRBV4-1 and TRBJ2-7; 7 nucleotides agree with TRBD2. Germline V lookup: CDR1 MGHRA, CDR2 YSYEKL. The junction had 13 bases not matched to a gene; V was cut back by 0 bases and J by 2 bases. The CDR3 has 18 amino acids. CDR3 bases: TGCGCCAGCAGCCAAGAGCGGCTTGGGAGTGGGAGGGCCTACGAGCAGTACTTC. Its translation: CASSQERLGSGRAYEQYF.

The chain joins TRBV27 to TRBJ2-3; 9 bases map to TRBD2. Losses at the gene ends were 4 bases for V and 4 bases for J; bases not matched to a gene: 12. Per the germline V gene, CDR1 is MNHEY and CDR2 is SMNVEV (reference sequence). This CDR3 has 17 amino acids. In DNA form, the CDR3 reads TGTGCCAGCAGTTCTCTCAGGGATAGCGGGAGTCCAGATACGCAGTATTTT. Translated: CASSSLRDSGSPDTQYF.

This clone was seen a few times. The J gene is TRBJ2-5, the V gene TRBV5-4; no clear D. Germline assignment: CDR1 SGHNT and CDR2 YYREEE (reference sequence). Trimming took off 4 bases at V and 5 bases at J, with 6 bases between the two ends. The CDR3 runs to 11 residues. The CDR3 coding sequence is TGTGCCAGCAGCGTTAGGGAGACCCAGTACTTC. The encoded protein is CASSVRETQYF.

V gene TRBV5-5 combines with J gene TRBJ2-7, with TRBD1 identical over 9 bases. V gave up 6 bases and J gave up 4 bases; unmatched junction bases: 8. Germline V gene sequence: CDR1 SGHKS, CDR2 YYEKEE (reference sequence). CDR3 length equals 14 residues. The CDR3 DNA reads TGTGCCAGCACCCTGCGGACAGGGGTTTACGAGCAGTACTTC. As protein: CASTLRTGVYEQYF.

The chain has TRBV28 and TRBJ1-1; 8 nucleotides agree with TRBD1. This CDR3 is 15 amino acids long. The V gene's germline CDR1 is MDHEN and CDR2 SYDVKM. V was pared by 7 bases and J by 5 bases, with 12 bases of the junction left unmatched. The CDR3 bases are TGTGCCAGCACCCCCGGGACAGGTTGGGGGACTGAAGCTTTCTTT. Amino acid sequence: CASTPGTGWGTEAFF.

The rearrangement uses TRBV19 and TRBJ2-7; no clear D. V was cut by 5 bases and J by 3 bases, with 11 bases left in between. The CDR3 is 13 amino acids. Germline V gene sequence: CDR1 LNHDA, CDR2 SQIVND (reference sequence). CDR3 DNA sequence: TGTGCCAGTAGTCCGGACCTAAACTACGAGCAGTACTTC. It codes for CASSPDLNYEQYF.

The J gene is TRBJ1-1, the V gene TRBV29-1; possibly TRBD1 for D (5 bases). Germline CDR1 and CDR2: SQVTM and ANQGSEA. This CDR3 has 10 amino acids. Trimming cost V 4 bases and J 6 bases, with 6 bases left between them. CDR3 protein: CSVGGSEAFF. CDR3 sequence (DNA): TGCAGCGTTGGGGGGTCTGAAGCTTTCTTT.

The chain combines TRBV5-6 with TRBJ2-1, with 9 bases lining up with TRBD1. Per germline, CDR1 SGHDT and CDR2 YYEEEE. Unmatched junction bases numbered 1, after V lost 2 bases and J lost 4 bases. The CDR3 runs 14 residues. The DNA for the CDR3 is TGTGCCAGCAGCTTTGGGACAGGGTACAATGAGCAGTTCTTC. Its protein product is CASSFGTGYNEQFF.

The chain carries TRBV4-1 and TRBJ1-2; D unresolved. Germline V gene data show CDR1 as MGHRA and CDR2 as YSYEKL. This CDR3 has 12 residues. V lost 1 base and J lost 8, with 8 bases in between. CDR3 in DNA: TGCGCCAGCAGCCAAGGAACAAGCGGCTACACCTTC. Its protein is CASSQGTSGYTF.

This chain joins TRBV7-3 and TRBJ2-3, with D maybe TRBD1 (5 bases). Trimming shortened V by 1 base and J by 1 base, and 15 bases separated the two germline ends. Germline V lookup: CDR1 SGHTA, CDR2 FQGTGA. The CDR3 is 17 residues long. CDR3 sequence reads: CASSLIGRVSGTDTQYF. As DNA, the CDR3 is TGTGCCAGCAGCTTAATAGGCAGGGTGTCCGGCACAGATACGCAGTATTTT. Together with reference TRBV7-3 and TRBJ2-3, the CDR3 gives the full variable domain: GAGVSQTPSNKVTEKGKYVELRCDPISGHTALYWYRQSLGQGPEFLIYFQGTGAADDSGLPNDRFFAVRPEGSVSTLKIQRTERGDSAVYLCASSLIGRVSGTDTQYFGPGTRLTVL.